This T cell receptor beta chain was documented in a study of identical twins. Notes on the study in general: Those out-of-frame alpha sequences shared by twins showed an excess of low generation probability. Researchers reported weaker excess twin sharing in beta out-of-frame sequences.

Trimming removed 2 bases from V and 7 bases from J; junction bases left unmatched: 9. The CDR3 is made up of 14 amino acids. Germline loops: CDR1 SGHRS, CDR2 YFSETQ. MiXCR was run by TCRdb on the 5' RACE reads, yielding one entry per CDR3 protein. This table has approximately 890,000 distinct CDR3 sequences, 9% to 15% appearing once. This clonotype came up a few times. What it binds is not known. These data also featured in a second study, about yellow fever vaccine responses in identical twins. That study reports: Vaccine-induced T cell responses in twins were reportedly observed to appear partly convergent, partly personalized.

Material: PBMCs. J is TRBJ2-7 and V is TRBV5-1, with 7 bases lining up with TRBD2. This receptor was obtained from a young woman in good health. The CDR3 DNA follows: TGCGCCAGCAGCTTAACTAGCGAGGCGGGGGAGCAGTACTTC. As protein: CASSLTSEAGEQYF.